These T cell receptor beta chains were read from a single sample in a study of T cell changes during pregnancy in multiple sclerosis. TCRdb's table, derived via immunoSEQ multiplex PCR, lists solely in-frame clones and lacks some. The top ten hold around 1.7% of the sample, which has roughly 100,000 clones, 91% seen once. The source material was peripheral blood, sampled after pregnancy. The receptors originated from a female donor in good health, enrolled as a control in a pregnancy study. CDR3s include the opening cysteine and the closing phenylalanine or tryptophan. A D gene is named only where the DNA matches it firmly.

j_call,v_call,d_call,cdr3_aa,cdr3_nt
TRBJ2-3,TRBV5-5,-,CASSNSQPTGTDTQYF,TGTGCCAGCAGCAATTCCCAACCGACTGGCACAGATACGCAGTATTTT
TRBJ2-2,TRBV4-3,-,CASSQTSRGTGELFF,TGCGCCAGCAGCCAAACCAGTCGGGGGACCGGGGAGCTGTTTTTT
TRBJ2-2,TRBV5-4,-,CASSFGTHTGELFF,TGTGCCAGCAGCTTCGGGACTCACACCGGGGAGCTGTTTTTT
TRBJ2-2,TRBV19,-,CASSIAEHRELFF,TGTGCCAGTAGTATCGCGGAACACCGGGAGCTGTTTTTT
TRBJ1-2,TRBV30,-,CASSREMVYGYTF,TGTGCCTCGTCCCGGGAGATGGTCTATGGCTACACCTTC
TRBJ2-3,TRBV6-1,TRBD1,CASSDRDRSTDTQYF,TGTGCCAGCAGTGACCGGGACAGGTCCACAGATACGCAGTATTTT
TRBJ2-4,TRBV6-6,-,CASRVGLAKNIQYF,TGTGCCAGCAGGGTGGGCTTAGCCAAAAACATTCAGTACTTC
TRBJ2-7,TRBV6-5,-,CASSYAGDSSYEQYF,TGTGCCAGCAGTTACGCCGGTGACAGCTCCTACGAGCAGTACTTC
TRBJ1-1,TRBV18,-,CASSRVSGNTEAFF,TGTGCCAGCTCACGGGTAAGCGGGAACACTGAAGCTTTCTTT
TRBJ2-1,TRBV19,-,CASSLGTPNKQFF,TGTGCCAGTAGCCTCGGGACACCAAATAAGCAGTTCTTC
TRBJ1-2,TRBV4-1,-,CASSQGGSYGYTF,TGCGCCAGCAGCCAGGGGGGAAGCTATGGCTACACCTTC
TRBJ2-7,TRBV7-9,-,CASSVTSYEQYF,TGTGCCAGCAGCGTGACTAGCTACGAGCAGTACTTC
TRBJ2-1,TRBV7-9,-,CASSLASPNEQFF,TGTGCCAGCAGCTTAGCTAGCCCCAATGAGCAGTTCTTC
TRBJ2-2,TRBV7-9,-,CASSFADGELFF,TGTGCCAGCAGCTTTGCGGACGGGGAGCTGTTTTTT
TRBJ1-6,TRBV5-6,-,CASSFDRSSPLHF,TGTGCCAGCAGCTTTGATAGGAGTTCACCCCTCCACTTT
TRBJ2-3,TRBV7-2,TRBD2,CASSQSSGTYTDTQYF,TGTGCCAGCAGCCAAAGTAGCGGGACGTACACAGATACGCAGTATTTT
TRBJ1-2,TRBV5-6,-,CASSLRTAYGYTF,TGTGCCAGCAGCTTGAGGACAGCCTATGGCTACACCTTC
TRBJ2-2,TRBV18,-,CASSPMQGGTANTGELFF,TGTGCCAGCTCACCAATGCAGGGGGGTACAGCGAACACCGGGGAGCTGTTTTTT
TRBJ2-7,TRBV7-9,TRBD2,CASTPPPTSGAIWPYEQYF,TGTGCCAGCACCCCTCCGCCGACTAGCGGGGCGATATGGCCCTACGAGCAGTACTTC